These 29 T cell receptor beta chains came from one sample sequenced in a study of cytomegalovirus exposure and HLA in healthy donors (dated 2017 in TCRdb). Libraries were constructed by the immunoSEQ multiplex PCR assay. The table comes from immuneACCESS by way of TCRdb, which keeps in-frame sequences with V and J called. Part of the clones is missing from these tables; in studies checked, under half for an unresolved V gene and the rest for unknown reasons. For this sample the table gives about 200,000 clones, of which roughly 81% were detected only once. The ten largest clonotypes hold roughly 1.2% of the sample. Sample: PBMCs. Every receptor here comes from a young woman in good health and CMV-seronegative.

The chain employs TRBV6-1 and TRBJ1-5; D is undetermined. The length of the CDR3 is 13 residues. Trimming stripped 5 bases from V and 5 bases from J, with 10 bases between. Germline assignment: CDR1 MNHNS and CDR2 SASEGT. CDR3 DNA: TGTGCCAGCAGTACTGAGAGCCATCAGCCCCAGCATTTT. It codes for CASSTESHQPQHF.

CDR3 DNA sequence: TGTGCCAGCAGTTTCGGACAGGGGAGGAGTAATGAAAAACTGTTTTTT. Protein: CASSFGQGRSNEKLFF. The chain uses TRBV6-5 and TRBJ1-4; 9 nucleotides line up with TRBD1. Germline CDR1 reads MNHEY; CDR2 reads SVGAGI. J gave up 4 bases and V 4 bases, and 7 bases lay outside the gene matches. This CDR3 is 16 amino acids long.

The chain joins TRBV6-1 to TRBJ1-2; no definite D call. With 6 bases removed from V and 4 bases from J, the gap between germline ends came to 15 bases. This CDR3 spans 14 amino acids. Germline V gene sequence: CDR1 MNHNS, CDR2 SASEGT. CDR3 DNA: TGTGCCAGCAGGCCTCCTTACCGGGGCTATGGCTACACCTTC. This gives the protein CASRPPYRGYGYTF.

CDR3: CASSEGLATYNEQFF. DNA of the CDR3: TGTGCCAGCAGTGAGGGACTAGCGACCTACAATGAGCAGTTCTTC. The genes are TRBV6-1 and TRBJ2-1; 10 nucleotides match TRBD2. J lost 2 bases, V lost 3 bases, and 1 base had no gene match. CDR3 length equals 15 residues. Germline V gene data show CDR1 as MNHNS and CDR2 as SASEGT.

This clone occurred a few times. This chain joins TRBV29-1 and TRBJ1-2, with a possible D match to TRBD1 (5 bases). From germline, CDR1 is SQVTM and CDR2 ANQGSEA. This CDR3 comprises 12 residues. Deletions cut 4 bases from V and 3 bases from J, with 9 bases between. CDR3 loop: CSVVSGDYGYTF. CDR3 DNA sequence: TGCAGCGTTGTTTCGGGGGACTATGGCTACACCTTC.

The gene calls are TRBV5-1 and TRBJ2-3, with D hard to call. Germline V lookup: CDR1 SGHRS, CDR2 YFSETQ. V lost 0 bases and J 2 bases, leaving 13 bases between the germline ends. This CDR3 has 16 residues. CDR3 sequence: CASSLELNTNTDTQYF. The CDR3 DNA follows: TGCGCCAGCAGCTTGGAACTGAACACTAACACAGATACGCAGTATTTT. Full variable domain (missing parts from reference TRBV5-1 and TRBJ2-3): KAGVTQTPRYLIKTRGQQVTLSCSPISGHRSVSWYQQTPGQGLQFLFEYFSETQRNKGNFPGRFSGRQFSNSRSEMNVSTLELGDSALYLCASSLELNTNTDTQYFGPGTRLTVL.

The chain uses TRBV5-6 and TRBJ2-1; 15 nucleotides line up with TRBD2. This CDR3 is built from 15 residues. Germline loops: CDR1 SGHDT, CDR2 YYEEEE. Germline trimming cut 4 bases from V and 7 bases from J; bases unmatched to any gene: 3. CDR3: CASSRGLAGGNEQFF. DNA of the CDR3: TGTGCCAGCAGCCGGGGACTAGCGGGGGGTAATGAGCAGTTCTTC.

The chain is built from TRBV15 and TRBJ2-3; the match to TRBD2 covers 9 bases. This CDR3 has 16 amino acids. Trimming cost V 5 bases and J 8 bases; bases outside gene matches: 14. The germline gives CDR1 LNHNV, CDR2 YYDKDF (reference sequence). CDR3 region: CATSLGNSGGSGTQYF. Written as DNA, the CDR3 is TGTGCCACCAGCTTAGGAAATAGCGGGGGCTCCGGTACGCAGTATTTT.

This clone occurred once. V and J are TRBV11-1 and TRBJ2-5, with 8 bases fitting TRBD1. Germline lookup yields CDR1 SGHAT and CDR2 FQDESV (reference sequence). The CDR3 spans 15 residues. V was pared by 4 bases and J by 2 bases, with 6 bases of the junction left unmatched. CDR3 nucleotides: TGTGCCAGCAGCTACCTGGGACAGGAACAAGAGACCCAGTACTTC. Its translation is CASSYLGQEQETQYF. The full variable domain, with the rest looked up from reference TRBV11-1 and TRBJ2-5, is EAEVAQSPRYKITEKSQAVAFWCDPISGHATLYWYRQILGQGPELLVQFQDESVVDDSQLPKDRFSAERLKGVDSTLKIQPAELGDSAMYLCASSYLGQEQETQYFGPGTRLLVL.

This chain connects TRBV4-2 to TRBJ2-7; D perhaps matches TRBD1 (6 bases). The V gene lost 0 bases and the J gene lost 3 bases, with 9 bases spanning the gap. The germline gives CDR1 LGHNA, CDR2 YNFKEQ. The CDR3 runs 14 residues. CDR3 sequence (DNA): TGTGCCAGCAGCCAAGAGGGGGCGTACTACGAGCAGTACTTC. Translated: CASSQEGAYYEQYF.

This clone came up a few times. The genes are TRBV25-1 and TRBJ2-4; possible D gene TRBD1, 5 bases. The V gene's germline CDR1 is MGHDK and CDR2 SYGVNS. The V gene lost 3 bases and the J gene lost 0 bases, with 9 bases spanning the gap. This CDR3 contains 15 residues. CDR3 DNA: TGTGCCAGCAGTGACCAGGGAATAGCCAAAAACATTCAGTACTTC. Translation: CASSDQGIAKNIQYF.

The CDR3 sequence is CASSWTSGYEQYF. DNA for the CDR3: TGTGCCAGCAGCTGGACTAGCGGTTACGAGCAGTACTTC. The chain employs TRBV7-2 and TRBJ2-7, with 10 bases matching TRBD2. The CDR3 extends over 13 amino acids. The germline V gene encodes CDR1 SGHTA and CDR2 FQGNSA. Trimming cost V 4 bases and J 4 bases; bases outside gene matches: 1.

This clone was recorded at least ten times. The chain combines TRBV30 with TRBJ2-7, with 7 bases lining up with TRBD2. This CDR3 region has 15 residues. Trimming cost V 6 bases and J 1 base; bases outside gene matches: 12. In germline, CDR1 is GTSNPN, CDR2 SVGIG (reference sequence). CDR3 amino acids: CACGREPRSSYEQYF. Written as DNA, the CDR3 is TGTGCCTGCGGGCGGGAGCCCCGCTCATCCTACGAGCAGTACTTC.

The chain recombines TRBV27 with TRBJ2-2; D might be TRBD1 (6 bases). The V end was cut by 3 bases, the J end by 1 base, with 12 bases between. This CDR3 has 16 amino acids. Germline V gene data show CDR1 as MNHEY and CDR2 as SMNVEV (reference sequence). CDR3 amino acids: CASSFRTDKNTGELFF. The CDR3, as DNA: TGTGCCAGCAGTTTCCGGACAGACAAGAACACCGGGGAGCTGTTTTTT.

The gene calls are TRBV9 and TRBJ1-4; D is undetermined. CDR1 and CDR2 from the germline V gene are SGDLS and YYNGEE. Trimming took off 0 bases at V and 5 bases at J, with 8 bases between the two ends. CDR3 length equals 14 residues. CDR3 loop: CASSVGGQNEKLFF. The CDR3 DNA follows: TGTGCCAGCAGCGTAGGAGGGCAGAATGAAAAACTGTTTTTT.

This clone was seen once. This chain connects TRBV6-5 to TRBJ1-3; 8 positions match TRBD1. The trim removed 4 bases at V and 5 bases at J, leaving 4 bases unmatched. The length of the CDR3 is 14 residues. Germline V gene lookup returns CDR1 MNHEY and CDR2 SVGAGI. The CDR3 DNA is TGTGCCAGCAGTTTCAGGGGGCAAAGAAACACCATATATTTT. This encodes CASSFRGQRNTIYF.

The chain is built from TRBV9 and TRBJ2-7; possible D gene TRBD2, 7 bases. Trimming left V 1 base short and J 5 bases short, with 13 bases between. Germline lookup yields CDR1 SGDLS and CDR2 YYNGEE. The CDR3 has 14 residues. The CDR3: CASSVSQGRDEQYF. CDR3 nucleotide sequence: TGTGCCAGCAGCGTAAGCCAGGGGAGGGACGAGCAGTACTTC.

The chain is built from TRBV11-2 and TRBJ2-2; D remains unclear. V lost 1 base and J lost 3, with 12 bases in between. The CDR3 sequence is 16 residues long. Germline-derived CDR1 and CDR2 are SGHAT and FQNNGV. DNA of the CDR3: TGTGCCAGCAGCTTAGTCCCAGGAATGGACACCGGGGAGCTGTTTTTT. This encodes CASSLVPGMDTGELFF.

The J gene is TRBJ1-1, the V gene TRBV30; D uncertain. V lost 4 bases to trimming and J lost 7 bases, with 13 bases between them. The CDR3 covers 12 residues. Germline CDR1 reads GTSNPN; CDR2 reads SVGIG (reference sequence). The CDR3 sequence is CAWTGHYFEAFF. The CDR3 DNA reads as TGTGCCTGGACCGGCCACTACTTTGAAGCTTTCTTT.

The chain uses TRBV14 and TRBJ2-1, with no clear D. This CDR3 contains 14 residues. Trimming removed 4 bases at V and 5 bases at J, with 12 bases between. Per the germline V gene, CDR1 is SGHDN and CDR2 is FVKESK. CDR3 in amino acids: CASSRERLHNEQFF. The CDR3 nucleotides read TGTGCCAGCAGCCGAGAGAGACTTCACAATGAGCAGTTCTTC.

The chain has TRBV5-4 and TRBJ1-2; possibly TRBD1 for D (6 bases). Trimming left V 4 bases short and J 4 bases short, with 17 bases between. CDR3 length equals 15 residues. In germline, CDR1 is SGHNT, CDR2 YYREEE (reference sequence). DNA of the CDR3: TGTGCCAGCAGCCTAGGGGACATTGCAACCTATGGCTACACCTTC. It yields the protein CASSLGDIATYGYTF.

V and J are TRBV15 and TRBJ2-1; no definite D call. Germline assignment: CDR1 LNHNV and CDR2 YYDKDF (reference sequence). The ends were cut back, 0 bases at V and 0 bases at J, with 9 bases in the middle. The CDR3 is 16 amino acids. The CDR3 DNA reads TGTGCCACCAGCAGAGAGGCCCAGCGCTCCTACAATGAGCAGTTCTTC. The encoded protein is CATSREAQRSYNEQFF.

To note about this clone: The sample holds other DNA sequences that translate to the same CDR3. The rearrangement joins TRBV19 to TRBJ2-7, with 9 nucleotides matching TRBD1. Looked up from germline, CDR1 is LNHDA and CDR2 is SQIVND (reference sequence). J lost 4 bases, V lost 3 bases, and 1 base had no gene match. CDR3 length: 13 amino acids. The CDR3 DNA reads TGTGCCAGTAGTATTGACAGGGGGTACGAGCAGTACTTC. Translating gives CASSIDRGYEQYF.

The chain combines TRBV5-4 with TRBJ2-7; 10 bases agree with TRBD2. Germline V gene lookup returns CDR1 SGHNT and CDR2 YYREEE (reference sequence). Unmatched junction bases numbered 2, after V lost 0 bases and J lost 2 bases. CDR3 length: 15 residues. CDR3 coding DNA: TGTGCCAGCAGCTTGGTTAGCGGGGGGACCTACGAGCAGTACTTC. Protein: CASSLVSGGTYEQYF.

The sample holds one count of this clone. The V call is TRBV9, the J call TRBJ1-2; D not certain. V lost 4 bases and J lost 7, with 17 bases in between. The CDR3 runs 14 residues. Germline CDR1 reads SGDLS; CDR2 reads YYNGEE. This CDR3 is CASSPNPRVSGYTF. CDR3 DNA: TGTGCCAGCAGCCCGAACCCCCGGGTATCTGGCTACACCTTC.

The chain joins TRBV2 to TRBJ2-5; 14 bases agree with TRBD2. Germline V CDR1 and CDR2: SNHLY, FYNNEI. The CDR3 spans 14 residues. Trimming at V came to 10 bases and at J to 2 bases, leaving 3 bases not matched to a gene. Here the CDR3 reads CAIRTSGRQETQYF. CDR3 sequence (DNA): TGTGCCATCCGGACTAGCGGGAGGCAAGAGACCCAGTACTTC.

The chain has TRBV6-5 and TRBJ2-1; D is perhaps TRBD2 (6 bases). Germline values: CDR1 MNHEY, CDR2 SVGAGI. CDR3 size: 16 residues. Trimming pared 3 bases from V and 4 bases from J, leaving 16 bases between. The CDR3 coding sequence is TGTGCCAGCAGTTATATTCTCGGGAGCTTTTACAATGAGCAGTTCTTC. It codes for CASSYILGSFYNEQFF.

The chain employs TRBV10-3 and TRBJ2-7, with a weak D call TRBD1 (7 bases). Germline V gene data show CDR1 as ENHRY and CDR2 as SYGVKD. There are 15 residues in the CDR3. V was clipped by 2 bases and J by 1 base, with 12 bases between them. The CDR3 DNA reads TGTGCCATCAGTGAGCTGCAGGGGGGTTCCTACGAGCAGTACTTC. The encoded protein is CAISELQGGSYEQYF.

This chain links TRBV5-1 with TRBJ2-1; 10 bases match TRBD2. This CDR3 has 14 residues. The ends lost 7 bases at V and 2 bases at J; junction bases unmatched: 3. The germline gives CDR1 SGHRS, CDR2 YFSETQ. CDR3 nucleotides: TGCGCCAGCGGAGGACTAGCGGCCTACAATGAGCAGTTCTTC. Its protein product is CASGGLAAYNEQFF.